What follows describes a single T cell receptor beta chain. The data were taken from a study of T cells after somatic rescue of genetic block. The ends were cut back, 3 bases at V and 0 bases at J, with 9 bases in the middle. The CDR3 has 14 residues. In germline, CDR1 is MNHEY, CDR2 SMNVEV (reference sequence). Assay: immunoSEQ multiplex PCR; the TCRdb copy retains only in-frame clones and omits some. The table lists approximately 70,000 clones, approximately 91% of them singletons. The TCR originated in a young man. This sequence joins TRBV27 and TRBJ2-7; no definite D call. Material: peripheral blood mononuclear cells (PBMCs). The CDR3 bases are TGTGCCAGCAGTTTGCGGTCTAGCTCCTACGAGCAGTACTTC. Translated, it gives CASSLRSSSYEQYF.